Presented here are 2 T cell receptor beta chains from one specimen sequenced in a study of Graves' ophthalmopathy and Graves' hyperthyroidism. Investigators amplified TCR beta CDR3 regions from RNA transcripts. After a first-round RT-PCR with HTBI primers, a second-round multiplex PCR was run. TCRdb redid the calling of the multiplex PCR reads with MiXCR, one entry per CDR3 protein. The top ten clones hold around 3.3% of a sample with hundreds of thousands of distinct CDR3 sequences, approximately 39% of them seen once. The sample taken for sequencing was peripheral blood. These receptors were taken from an adult man with Graves' ophthalmopathy.

Concerning this clonotype itself: This may be a read error, as it is one base from a much larger clone. This chain links TRBV10-3 with TRBJ1-6; TRBD1 aligns across 8 bases. Germline CDR1 is ENHRY and CDR2 is SYGVKD. The CDR3 totals 17 residues. With 3 bases clipped from V and 7 bases from J, the junction kept 11 bases outside the gene matches. CDR3 sequence: CAISETPARGLNSPLHF. CDR3 nucleotide sequence: TGTGCCATCAGTGAAACCCCAGCCAGGGGGCTAAATTCACCCCTCCACTTT.

This clonotype was detected many times. The chain couples TRBV9 to TRBJ1-2; perhaps TRBD1 as D (5 bases). The CDR3 runs to 11 residues. V shed 6 bases and J shed 7 bases, with 10 bases lying between them. Germline loops: CDR1 SGDLS, CDR2 YYNGEE. CDR3 protein: CASNRGSGYTF. The CDR3 DNA reads as TGTGCCAGCAATAGGGGATCTGGCTACACCTTC. Using reference TRBV9 and TRBJ1-2 for the parts outside the CDR3, the full variable domain is DSGVTQTPKHLITATGQRVTLRCSPRSGDLSVYWYQQSLDQGLQFLIQYYNGEERAKGNILERFSAQQFPDLHSELNLSSLELGDSALYFCASNRGSGYTFGSGTRLTVV.